This passage covers 12 T cell receptor beta chains from one sample sequenced in a study of cytomegalovirus exposure and HLA in healthy donors. The primer mix had 60 Vbeta and 13 Jbeta primers. The assay was immunoSEQ multiplex PCR, and TCRdb's table has in-frame clones only and misses some. The data hold some 100,000 clones, with less than 75% observed a single time. The sample taken for sequencing was PBMCs. These receptors were taken from a woman aged 30 to 39 in good health and CMV-seropositive.

This chain joins TRBV5-1 and TRBJ1-3, with 9 positions matching TRBD1. Trimming cost V 2 bases and J 2 bases; bases outside gene matches: 11. The V gene's germline CDR1 is SGHRS and CDR2 YFSETQ. This CDR3 has 18 amino acids. The CDR3 nucleotides read TGCGCCAGCAGCTTAGGGACAGGGATAACATCGACTGGAAACACCATATATTTT. It translates to CASSLGTGITSTGNTIYF.

As regards this clone: The junction shows a germline mismatch at one end, possibly a read error. V is TRBV7-9 and J is TRBJ2-7; maybe TRBD1 (6 bases). Germline CDR1 SEHNR, CDR2 FQNEAQ (reference sequence). This CDR3 is 15 amino acids long. This CDR3 reads CSSTYRVSGVGEQYF. In DNA form, the CDR3 reads TGTTCCAGCACCTATCGAGTTTCAGGGGTGGGCGAGCAGTACTTC.

The chain employs TRBV9 and TRBJ2-1; 9 bases agree with TRBD1. Germline CDR1 and CDR2: SGDLS and YYNGEE. V shed 2 bases, J shed 5 bases, and the junction held 5 bases outside the gene matches. The length of the CDR3 is 15 residues. CDR3 region: CASSVSGQGHNEQFF. Here the CDR3 DNA reads TGTGCCAGCAGCGTCTCGGGACAGGGCCACAATGAGCAGTTCTTC.

This chain connects TRBV7-6 to TRBJ1-6; D unresolved. CDR1 and CDR2 (germline): SGHVS, FNYEAQ. The CDR3 has 14 amino acids. The V end lost 2 bases, the J end lost 8 bases, and 10 bases lay between the germline ends. The CDR3 reads CASSLRGIDSPLHF. DNA for the CDR3: TGTGCCAGCAGCTTAAGAGGGATTGATTCACCCCTCCACTTT.

The genes are TRBV5-1 and TRBJ1-1, with TRBD1 matching 7 bases. J gave up 2 bases and V 3 bases, and 4 bases lay outside the gene matches. The V gene's germline CDR1 is SGHRS and CDR2 YFSETQ. The CDR3 covers 14 residues. The CDR3 nucleotides read TGCGCCAGCAGCTCGGTAGGGGGCAACACTGAAGCTTTCTTT. Protein: CASSSVGGNTEAFF.

Written as DNA, the CDR3 is TGTGCCAGCAGCTTGCAGCCGGGCTACAATGAGCAGTTCTTC. Protein product: CASSLQPGYNEQFF. The gene calls are TRBV5-4 and TRBJ2-1; D is ambiguous. Trimming cost V 1 base and J 3 bases, with 8 bases left between them. Germline V gives CDR1 SGHNT, CDR2 YYREEE (reference sequence). CDR3 length: 14 residues.

The V call is TRBV28, the J call TRBJ1-2; D ambiguous. The V end lost 5 bases, the J end lost 1 base, and 11 bases lay between the germline ends. The germline V gene has CDR1 MDHEN and CDR2 SYDVKM. This CDR3 contains 14 residues. CDR3 coding DNA: TGTGCCAGCAGTCCCACGCCAGATAACTATGGCTACACCTTC. Protein product: CASSPTPDNYGYTF.

The chain uses TRBV10-1 and TRBJ1-2; 8 bases are a match to TRBD1. The V segment lost 5 bases and the J segment 8 bases; nucleotides outside the gene matches: 7. Germline assignment: CDR1 WNHNN and CDR2 SYGVQD (reference sequence). The CDR3 totals 13 residues. The CDR3 DNA follows: TGCGCCAGCAGTAGCGACAGGGGCTCGGGCTACACCTTC. This encodes CASSSDRGSGYTF.

The V call is TRBV30, the J call TRBJ1-6; 8 bases match TRBD1. Trimming cost V 4 bases and J 6 bases; bases outside gene matches: 2. This CDR3 is 13 amino acids long. In germline, CDR1 is GTSNPN, CDR2 SVGIG (reference sequence). DNA of the CDR3: TGTGCCTGGACGGGACAGGCTAATTCACCCCTCCACTTT. Protein sequence: CAWTGQANSPLHF.

A word on this clone: At one end the junction does not follow the germline gene, possibly because of a read error. The chain links TRBV7-9 to TRBJ2-7; a possible D gene is TRBD1 (6 bases). The CDR3 spans 15 residues. Germline V gene data show CDR1 as SEHNR and CDR2 as FQNEAQ (reference sequence). Here the CDR3 reads CSSSPNSGVSYEQYF. Written as DNA, the CDR3 is TGTTCCAGCAGCCCTAACTCAGGGGTCTCCTACGAGCAGTACTTC.

This clone turned up a few times. V gene TRBV19 combines with J gene TRBJ2-1; TRBD1 is a possible D gene (5 bases). The CDR3 spans 14 residues. Germline values: CDR1 LNHDA, CDR2 SQIVND (reference sequence). V lost 5 bases and J 2 bases, leaving 10 bases between the germline ends. The CDR3 DNA reads TGTGCCAGTAGTCTGTCAGGGACCTACAATGAGCAGTTCTTC. Translation gives CASSLSGTYNEQFF.

In its sample, this clone was seen once. The V call is TRBV6-6, the J call TRBJ2-3; 10 bases are shared with TRBD1. The germline gives CDR1 MNHNY, CDR2 SVGAGI (reference sequence). The CDR3 spans 15 residues. With 6 bases clipped from V and 3 bases from J, the junction kept 6 bases outside the gene matches. The CDR3 region has the DNA TGTGCCAGCAGAGATCCGGGACAGGGGACAGATACGCAGTATTTT. It is translated as CASRDPGQGTDTQYF.